This passage covers 23 T cell receptor beta chains from one sample sequenced in a study of T-cell memory formation after mild COVID-19. Each CDR3 protein is one row after TCRdb ran MiXCR on the 5' RACE reads. The sample has fewer than 650,000 distinct CDR3 sequences, approximately 15% seen once. The sequencing sample was made of PBMCs or a T cell subset sorted from them (not recorded which). The receptors stem from an adult woman who had mild COVID-19 (a few samples of this study predate the infection). Cell type and time point are not known.

The chain is built from TRBV27 and TRBJ2-2; D possibly corresponds to TRBD1 (6 bases). Germline V gene sequence: CDR1 MNHEY, CDR2 SMNVEV (reference sequence). This CDR3 region has 16 residues. With 4 bases removed from V and 4 bases from J, the gap between germline ends came to 16 bases. The CDR3 is CASSSPLRQVTGELFF. In DNA, the CDR3 is TGTGCCAGCAGTTCTCCTTTACGACAGGTCACCGGGGAGCTGTTTTTT.

The V and J genes are TRBV18 and TRBJ2-1; TRBD2 matches 10 bases. Trimming at V came to 4 bases and at J to 8 bases, leaving 14 bases not matched to a gene. Germline CDR1 KGHSH, CDR2 LQKENI. The CDR3 runs to 17 residues. The DNA for the CDR3 is TGTGCCAGCTCACGGCTAGCGGGAGCGATCTTGGGGGATGAGCAGTTCTTC. Translating it yields CASSRLAGAILGDEQFF.

This CDR3 reads CASSVAGTPTEAFF. The CDR3 DNA is TGTGCCAGCAGTGTAGCCGGGACCCCGACTGAAGCTTTCTTT. The V call is TRBV6-1, the J call TRBJ1-1; D perhaps matches TRBD1 (5 bases). The CDR3 sequence is 14 residues long. CDR1 is MNHNS, CDR2 SASEGT, per germline. Trimming left V 4 bases short and J 5 bases short, with 14 bases between.

This sequence joins TRBV24-1 and TRBJ2-7; D perhaps matches TRBD2 (5 bases). V lost 3 bases and J lost 3, with 14 bases in between. The germline gives CDR1 KGHDR, CDR2 SFDVKD. CDR3 length: 15 amino acids. CDR3 protein: CATSDARGEGYEQYF. As DNA, the CDR3 is TGTGCCACCAGTGATGCCCGGGGAGAAGGCTACGAGCAGTACTTC.

The chain is built from TRBV7-2 and TRBJ2-1, with no clear D. The CDR3 sequence is 14 residues long. Germline V gene data show CDR1 as SGHTA and CDR2 as FQGNSA. V was cut by 1 base and J by 4 bases, with 8 bases left in between. The CDR3 DNA reads TGTGCCAGCAGCTTAGGGTCCGAGTACAATGAGCAGTTCTTC. Protein: CASSLGSEYNEQFF. The variable domain in full, with the rest retrieved from reference TRBV7-2 and TRBJ2-1, is GAGVSQSPSNKVTEKGKDVELRCDPISGHTALYWYRQSLGQGLEFLIYFQGNSAPDKSGLPSDRFSAERTGGSVSTLTIQRTQQEDSAVYLCASSLGSEYNEQFFGPGTRLTVL.

This chain joins TRBV7-8 and TRBJ2-1; unclear D gene. Looked up from germline, CDR1 is SGHVS and CDR2 is FQNEAQ. Trimming left V 6 bases short and J 7 bases short, with 19 bases between. There are 15 residues in the CDR3. The CDR3 loop reads CASRPLFVVGNEQFF. The CDR3, as DNA: TGTGCCAGCAGACCACTTTTCGTGGTTGGTAATGAGCAGTTCTTC. Together with reference TRBV7-8 and TRBJ2-1, the CDR3 gives the full variable domain: GAGVSQSPRYKVAKRGQDVALRCDPISGHVSLFWYQQALGQGPEFLTYFQNEAQLDKSGLPSDRFFAERPEGSVSTLKIQRTQQEDSAVYLCASRPLFVVGNEQFFGPGTRLTVL.

The V gene is TRBV18, the J gene TRBJ2-2; D ambiguous. The CDR3 runs to 13 residues. Germline loops: CDR1 KGHSH, CDR2 LQKENI. V gave up 3 bases and J gave up 7 bases, with 9 bases separating them. In DNA form, the CDR3 reads TGTGCCAGCTCACCTCGCTGGCTCGGGGAGCTGTTTTTT. This gives the protein CASSPRWLGELFF.

J is TRBJ1-1 and V is TRBV6-5, with D perhaps TRBD1 (5 bases). V lost 6 bases, J lost 1 base, and 12 bases lay in between. Germline values: CDR1 MNHEY, CDR2 SVGAGI. This CDR3 contains 14 residues. The chain's CDR3 is CASREEGTNTEAFF. The CDR3 region has the DNA TGTGCCAGCAGGGAGGAAGGGACGAACACTGAAGCTTTCTTT.

This clonotype has just a few counts. The chain is built from TRBV11-2 and TRBJ1-4, with D unresolved. CDR1 is SGHAT and CDR2 is FQNNGV in the germline V gene. The CDR3 runs 14 residues. V lost 1 base and J 8 bases, leaving 11 bases between the germline ends. CDR3 nucleotide sequence: TGTGCCAGCAGCTTAGGGCGGAGAGGCGAAAAACTGTTTTTT. Its protein is CASSLGRRGEKLFF. The whole variable domain, filled in from reference TRBV11-2 and TRBJ1-4, reads EAGVAQSPRYKIIEKRQSVAFWCNPISGHATLYWYQQILGQGPKLLIQFQNNGVVDDSQLPKDRFSAERLKGVDSTLKIQPAKLEDSAVYLCASSLGRRGEKLFFGSGTQLSVL.

The rearrangement joins TRBV3-1 to TRBJ2-1, with 13 bases matching TRBD2. Germline loops: CDR1 LGHDT, CDR2 YNNKEL (reference sequence). The CDR3 consists of 19 residues. V lost 1 base and J lost 0; bases outside the gene matches: 6. The CDR3 here is CASSQVSRTSGSSYNEQFF. DNA for the CDR3: TGTGCCAGCAGCCAAGTCTCGCGGACTAGCGGGAGCTCCTACAATGAGCAGTTCTTC.

The V gene is TRBV20-1, the J gene TRBJ1-4, with D tentatively TRBD1 (5 bases). CDR1 and CDR2 (germline): DFQATT, SNEGSKA (reference sequence). The CDR3 is 13 amino acids. Trimming pared 7 bases from V and 6 bases from J, leaving 15 bases between. The CDR3 nucleotides are TGCAGTGTTACGACAGCGTTGGATGAAAAACTGTTTTTT. It is translated as CSVTTALDEKLFF.

Ten or more counts support this clonotype. The chain has TRBV4-1 and TRBJ1-4; D possibly corresponds to TRBD1 (6 bases). This CDR3 spans 15 amino acids. V dropped 2 bases and J dropped 3 bases, with 10 bases sitting between them. In germline, CDR1 is MGHRA, CDR2 YSYEKL. DNA for the CDR3: TGCGCCAGCAGCCAACGGGACATTGCTAATGAAAAACTGTTTTTT. Its translation is CASSQRDIANEKLFF.

This clonotype was seen a handful of times. J is TRBJ2-1 and V is TRBV7-8, with a possible D match to TRBD1 (6 bases). CDR1 and CDR2 from the germline V gene are SGHVS and FQNEAQ. V was clipped by 4 bases and J by 0 bases, with 16 bases between them. This CDR3 has 17 residues. CDR3 amino acids: CASSSQWTVLSYNEQFF. CDR3 in DNA: TGTGCCAGCAGCTCTCAGTGGACAGTACTCTCCTACAATGAGCAGTTCTTC.

This clonotype has more than one count but fewer than ten. The chain couples TRBV5-1 to TRBJ2-3; D is unresolved. V was shortened by 2 bases and J by 6 bases, with 7 bases between the two germline ends. Germline-derived CDR1 and CDR2 are SGHRS and YFSETQ. This CDR3 has 12 residues. CDR3 in amino acids: CASSLNLDTQYF. DNA for the CDR3: TGCGCCAGCAGCTTAAACTTGGATACGCAGTATTTT.

V and J are TRBV20-1 and TRBJ2-6; 8 bases agree with TRBD1. Germline CDR1 reads DFQATT; CDR2 reads SNEGSKA (reference sequence). CDR3 length equals 16 residues. The junction had 7 bases not matched to a gene; V was cut back by 6 bases and J by 0 bases. The CDR3 bases are TGCAGTGCCCCCAGGACAGGGCTCTCTGGGGCCAACGTCCTGACTTTC. Its translation: CSAPRTGLSGANVLTF.

This rearrangement joins TRBV19 to TRBJ2-1; 8 bases fit TRBD1. CDR1 and CDR2 (germline): LNHDA, SQIVND (reference sequence). This CDR3 spans 13 amino acids. Trimming removed 5 bases from V and 9 bases from J; junction bases left unmatched: 6. CDR3 protein: CASSPGQGGEQFF. CDR3 nucleotide sequence: TGTGCCAGTAGTCCAGGACAGGGTGGTGAGCAGTTCTTC.

This clonotype was counted between two and nine times. The chain couples TRBV2 to TRBJ2-3; 7 bases map to TRBD2. Per germline, CDR1 SNHLY and CDR2 FYNNEI. This CDR3 comprises 15 residues. V trimming: 4 bases; J trimming: 3 bases; junction bases outside the gene matches: 7. The CDR3 DNA sequence: TGTGCCAGCAGTGGGGAGGGCCTTCCGACAGATACGCAGTATTTT. This sequence encodes CASSGEGLPTDTQYF. The full variable domain, in which reference TRBV2 and TRBJ2-3 provide the parts outside the CDR3, is EPEVTQTPSHQVTQMGQEVILRCVPISNHLYFYWYRQILGQKVEFLVSFYNNEISEKSEIFDDQFSVERPDGSNFTLKIRSTKLEDSAMYFCASSGEGLPTDTQYFGPGTRLTVL.

This chain uses TRBV24-1 with TRBJ1-5; the D is unclear. Between the trimmed V and J ends, which lost 7 bases and 0 bases, there was a span of 6 bases. This CDR3 spans 13 amino acids. Germline loops: CDR1 KGHDR, CDR2 SFDVKD. The CDR3: CATSLSSNQPQHF. The DNA of the CDR3 is TGTGCCACCAGCCTCTCTAGCAATCAGCCCCAGCATTTT.

The CDR3 DNA follows: TGCAGCGGGGCCCACGGCTACTATGGCTACACCTTC. This translates into CSGAHGYYGYTF. The chain employs TRBV29-1 and TRBJ1-2, with D unresolved. Germline values: CDR1 SQVTM, CDR2 ANQGSEA. The CDR3 runs 12 residues. Trimming cost V 7 bases and J 3 bases, with 12 bases left between them.

This clonotype was detected a few times. This chain uses TRBV4-2 with TRBJ2-3, with 7 positions matching TRBD2. Germline lookup yields CDR1 LGHNA and CDR2 YNFKEQ. V lost 1 base to trimming and J lost 2 bases; unmatched junction nucleotides: 15. This CDR3 is 19 amino acids long. CDR3 DNA: TGTGCCAGCAGCCAAGGACGGACTAGGTTGGCGGTGATCACAGATACGCAGTATTTT. Translated: CASSQGRTRLAVITDTQYF.

This chain connects TRBV18 to TRBJ1-1; 8 positions match TRBD1. CDR1 is KGHSH and CDR2 is LQKENI in the germline V gene. V lost 6 bases, J lost 2 bases, and 8 bases stayed unmatched. This CDR3 is built from 15 residues. CDR3 in amino acids: CASSTGQGPNTEAFF. In DNA, the CDR3 is TGTGCCAGCTCGACAGGACAGGGCCCCAACACTGAAGCTTTCTTT.

The rearrangement joins TRBV12-3 or TRBV12-4 to TRBJ2-1; the D gene is possibly TRBD2 (5 bases). Between the trimmed V and J ends, which lost 4 bases and 9 bases, there was a span of 16 bases. This CDR3 has 14 residues. Here the CDR3 DNA reads TGTGCCAGCAGTTCTCCGGGTAGGGCGGGTGAGCAGTTCTTC. This translates into CASSSPGRAGEQFF.

In this sample, this clonotype turned up a few times. The chain joins TRBV7-8 to TRBJ2-1, with 11 bases fitting TRBD2. CDR1 and CDR2 (germline): SGHVS, FQNEAQ. The V segment lost 5 bases and the J segment 8 bases; nucleotides outside the gene matches: 17. The CDR3 runs 18 residues. The CDR3 nucleotides are TGTGCCAGCAGCAAAGTCCCCGTAGCGGGGGGGCGGTACCATGAGCAGTTCTTC. This gives the protein CASSKVPVAGGRYHEQFF.